Listed here is a single T cell receptor beta chain. The CDR3 totals 16 residues. Germline V lookup: CDR1 SEHNR, CDR2 FQNEAQ (reference sequence). Between the trimmed V and J ends, which lost 2 bases and 6 bases, there was a span of 17 bases. Produced via immunoSEQ multiplex PCR; TCRdb's table is partial and in-frame only. The repertoire includes around 240,000 clones, roughly 88% of them detected once, and around 11% sits in the top ten. These data are taken from a study of Ad26.COV2.S vaccination and SARS-CoV-2 variants. Treatment defined: 15 to 20 received Ad26.COV2.S at low or high dose, single or two shots; 5 received placebo; per-sample allocation not given. Day 63 after the first injection of vaccine or placebo was the sampling time. An adult of 18-55 years in Boston served as donor.

This sequence joins TRBV7-9 and TRBJ2-1; D unclear. The receptor's source is a person aged 18-65 years who received the Ad26.COV2.S COVID-19 vaccine or a placebo. The sequenced sample was peripheral blood, obtained in a trial of Ad26.COV2.S vaccine versus placebo. For the CDR3, the DNA is TGTGCCAGCAGCTTAATTTTAGGAGTCCCGGGCAATGAGCAGTTCTTC. It translates to CASSLILGVPGNEQFF. The full variable domain, completed using reference TRBV7-9 and TRBJ2-1, is DTGVSQNPRHKITKRGQNVTFRCDPISEHNRLYWYRQTLGQGPEFLTYFQNEAQLEKSRLLSDRFSAERPKGSFSTLEIQRTEQGDSAMYLCASSLILGVPGNEQFFGPGTRLTVL.